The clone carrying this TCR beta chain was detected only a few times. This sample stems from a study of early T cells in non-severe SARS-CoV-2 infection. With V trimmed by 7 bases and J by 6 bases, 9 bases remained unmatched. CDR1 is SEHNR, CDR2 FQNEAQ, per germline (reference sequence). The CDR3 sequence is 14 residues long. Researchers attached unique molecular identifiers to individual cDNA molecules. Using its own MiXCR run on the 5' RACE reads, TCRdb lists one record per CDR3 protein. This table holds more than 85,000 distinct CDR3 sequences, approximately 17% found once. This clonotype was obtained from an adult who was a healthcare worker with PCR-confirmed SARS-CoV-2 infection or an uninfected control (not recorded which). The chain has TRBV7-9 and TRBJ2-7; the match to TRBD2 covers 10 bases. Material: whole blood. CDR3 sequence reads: CASTSSGRASEQYF. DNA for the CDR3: TGTGCCAGCACCTCGAGCGGGAGGGCCTCCGAGCAGTACTTC.